The 10 T cell receptor beta chains listed next were all sequenced from one sample in a study of T cell responses to AZD1222 COVID-19 vaccine. Profiling relied on immunoSEQ multiplex PCR, and the TCRdb table lists in-frame clones only, not all of them. The profile shows approximately 80,000 clones, 70% to 90% of them singletons. The sequencing used peripheral blood, collected 28 days after the second AZD1222 dose. The source is an adult who received the AZD1222 COVID-19 vaccine.

The V and J genes are TRBV28 and TRBJ1-1; no clear D. CDR1 and CDR2 (germline): MDHEN, SYDVKM. This CDR3 is 16 amino acids long. V shed 6 bases and J shed 2 bases, with 19 bases lying between them. CDR3 in amino acids: CASSLVGSNDNTEAFF. DNA of the CDR3: TGTGCCAGCAGCCTGGTGGGATCCAATGATAACACTGAAGCTTTCTTT. Based on the CDR3 plus reference TRBV28 and TRBJ1-1, the full variable domain is DVKVTQSSRYLVKRTGEKVFLECVQDMDHENMFWYRQDPGLGLRLIYFSYDVKMKEKGDIPEGYSVSREKKERFSLILESASTNQTSMYLCASSLVGSNDNTEAFFGQGTRLTVV.

This chain connects TRBV20-1 to TRBJ1-2, with D perhaps matching TRBD1 (5 bases). The CDR3 loop spans 15 amino acids. Trimming shortened V by 3 bases and J by 0 bases, and 14 bases separated the two germline ends. The germline gives CDR1 DFQATT, CDR2 SNEGSKA (reference sequence). In DNA, the CDR3 is TGCAGTGCTAGTCTTAGGGGCGGAACTAACTATGGCTACACCTTC. It codes for CSASLRGGTNYGYTF.

V usage is TRBV29-1 and J usage is TRBJ1-5; 9 nucleotides match TRBD1. The V gene end was trimmed by 6 bases and the J gene end by 6 bases; junction bases not matched to a gene: 6. The CDR3 is made up of 13 amino acids. The germline CDR1 and CDR2 sequences are SQVTM and ANQGSEA. The CDR3 reads CSVGDRVSQPQHF. The CDR3, as DNA: TGCAGCGTCGGGGACAGGGTGAGTCAGCCCCAGCATTTT.

J is TRBJ2-3 and V is TRBV3-1 (or the pseudogene TRBV3-2); 12 bases agree with TRBD2. The CDR3 extends over 17 amino acids. Losses at the gene ends were 2 bases for V and 4 bases for J; bases not matched to a gene: 7. CDR1 LGHDT and CDR2 YNNKEL come from the germline V gene (reference sequence). The DNA for the CDR3 is TGTGCCAGCAGCCAAATGACTAGCGGGGGTACGGCAGATACGCAGTATTTT. This encodes CASSQMTSGGTADTQYF.

The chain employs TRBV3-1 (or the pseudogene TRBV3-2) and TRBJ1-2, with TRBD1 identical over 8 bases. CDR1 and CDR2 (germline): LGHDT, YNNKEL (reference sequence). V lost 5 bases to trimming and J lost 6 bases; unmatched junction nucleotides: 11. CDR3 length: 15 residues. This CDR3 reads CASSARTGKGHGYTF. CDR3 nucleotides: TGTGCCAGCAGCGCGCGGACAGGGAAAGGCCATGGCTACACCTTC.

The rearrangement uses TRBV7-2 and TRBJ1-4, with D tentatively TRBD1 (6 bases). Germline assignment: CDR1 SGHTA and CDR2 FQGNSA. This CDR3 is 14 amino acids long. Trimming cost V 5 bases and J 8 bases, with 15 bases left between them. The CDR3 is CASSPDRTAEKLFF. The CDR3 region has the DNA TGTGCCAGCAGCCCGGATCGGACAGCCGAAAAACTGTTTTTT.

This sequence joins TRBV7-9 and TRBJ2-6; D not resolved. CDR1 and CDR2 (germline): SEHNR, FQNEAQ (reference sequence). This CDR3 comprises 15 residues. Trimming removed 2 bases at V and 0 bases at J, with 5 bases between. CDR3 sequence (DNA): TGTGCCAGCAGCTTACCTAGCTCTGGGGCCAACGTCCTGACTTTC. Protein product: CASSLPSSGANVLTF.

This clone was detected only a few times. The rearrangement links TRBV7-9 to TRBJ2-2; D remains unclear. The germline gives CDR1 SEHNR, CDR2 FQNEAQ (reference sequence). The CDR3 has 13 amino acids. The V end was cut by 0 bases, the J end by 6 bases, with 5 bases between. As DNA, the CDR3 is TGTGCCAGCAGCTTAGCCCCTGCCGGGGAGCTGTTTTTT. Its protein is CASSLAPAGELFF.

This clone was recorded only once. The chain is built from TRBV19 and TRBJ2-3; the match to TRBD1 covers 7 bases. The CDR3 contains 15 residues. Losses at the gene ends were 7 bases for V and 0 bases for J; bases not matched to a gene: 7. Germline CDR1 reads LNHDA; CDR2 reads SQIVND (reference sequence). The CDR3 DNA is TGTGCCAGTACCTCGACAGGGTCTAGCACAGATACGCAGTATTTT. The encoded protein is CASTSTGSSTDTQYF.

CDR3 protein: CASSEYLTGTEYGYTF. The CDR3 nucleotides read TGTGCCAGCAGCGAATACCTTACCGGGACAGAGTATGGCTACACCTTC. The V and J genes are TRBV9 and TRBJ1-2, with 7 bases fitting TRBD1. J was trimmed by 5 bases and V by 3 bases; bases with no gene match: 13. The CDR3 is made up of 16 amino acids. CDR1 and CDR2 from the germline V gene are SGDLS and YYNGEE.